This TCR beta chain was retrieved from a study of cytomegalovirus exposure and HLA in healthy donors. The length of the CDR3 is 13 residues. CDR1 is GTSNPN, CDR2 SVGIG, per germline (reference sequence). V was clipped by 5 bases and J by 5 bases; unmatched bases: 9. PCR amplification relied on 60 Vbeta primers (plus 13 Jbeta primers). Assay used: immunoSEQ multiplex PCR; TCRdb lists only in-frame clones, some missing. Here the sample spans around 150,000 clones, around 79% being singletons. What was sequenced was PBMCs. This TCR came from a man aged 50 or older in good health and CMV-seropositive. This sequence joins TRBV30 and TRBJ2-7, with 7 bases that match TRBD2. The CDR3 sequence is CAWGRKGRDEQYF. In nucleotides, the CDR3 is TGTGCCTGGGGAAGAAAGGGGAGGGACGAGCAGTACTTC.